These 24 T cell receptor beta chains originate from one sample sequenced in a study of T cells in Graves' hyperthyroidism and ophthalmopathy. Authors of the study amplified TCR beta CDR3 regions from RNA transcripts. The study used the HTBI primer set for a first-round RT-PCR of the TCR CDR3. A single record per CDR3 protein comes from TCRdb applying MiXCR to the multiplex PCR reads. The table has over 300,000 distinct CDR3 sequences, 14% seen once. The sample consisted of blood. The receptors here all came from a woman aged 55-69 years with Graves' hyperthyroidism.

The J gene is TRBJ1-5, the V gene TRBV10-3; a possible D gene is TRBD1 (6 bases). This CDR3 has 16 amino acids. CDR1 is ENHRY, CDR2 SYGVKD, per germline. V was trimmed by 0 bases and J by 2 bases, leaving 11 bases between them. The CDR3 DNA sequence: TGTGCCATCAGTGAGTCGGGGGGCGCAGGCAATCAGCCCCAGCATTTT. Encoded protein: CAISESGGAGNQPQHF.

This clonotype was picked up many times. J is TRBJ2-5 and V is TRBV7-2; possible D gene TRBD2, 6 bases. The germline V and J ends were trimmed by 5 bases and 4 bases, with 17 bases remaining between them. This CDR3 contains 15 residues. Germline-derived CDR1 and CDR2 are SGHTA and FQGNSA. The CDR3 loop is CASSLAGTLGETQYF. CDR3 coding DNA: TGTGCCAGCAGCCTCGCCGGGACTTTGGGAGAGACCCAGTACTTC.

Ten or more counts support this clonotype. The chain couples TRBV11-1 to TRBJ2-1; 8 nucleotides match TRBD2. The germline V gene has CDR1 SGHAT and CDR2 FQDESV (reference sequence). V was clipped by 5 bases and J by 6 bases; unmatched bases: 9. This CDR3 comprises 15 residues. CDR3 loop: CASSPHGGGTNEQFF. CDR3 bases: TGTGCCAGCAGCCCCCACGGGGGGGGGACCAATGAGCAGTTCTTC. The full variable domain, completed using reference TRBV11-1 and TRBJ2-1, is EAEVAQSPRYKITEKSQAVAFWCDPISGHATLYWYRQILGQGPELLVQFQDESVVDDSQLPKDRFSAERLKGVDSTLKIQPAELGDSAMYLCASSPHGGGTNEQFFGPGTRLTVL.

Only a few counts were recorded for this clonotype. Without the conserved terminal phenylalanine or tryptophan, this CDR3 likely stems from a read error. The chain joins TRBV6-4 to TRBJ2-7; TRBD1 is a possible D gene (5 bases). Trimming removed 7 bases from V and 3 bases from J, with 13 bases in between. The CDR3 consists of 13 residues. The germline CDR1 and CDR2 sequences are MRHNA and SNTAGT. This CDR3 reads CASTQSQGYEQYS. The CDR3 nucleotides are TGTGCCAGCACTCAGAGCCAGGGCTACGAGCAGTACTCC.

This clonotype has a count of ten or more. The chain has TRBV11-2 and TRBJ2-7, with D perhaps matching TRBD2 (6 bases). Germline CDR1 SGHAT, CDR2 FQNNGV. The CDR3 contains 15 residues. V shed 5 bases and J shed 0 bases, with 14 bases lying between them. The CDR3 here is CASSARPGGSYEQYF. DNA of the CDR3: TGTGCCAGCAGCGCTCGACCCGGGGGCTCCTACGAGCAGTACTTC.

The V call is TRBV20-1, the J call TRBJ2-6; D not resolved. Germline V gives CDR1 DFQATT, CDR2 SNEGSKA (reference sequence). The V end was cut by 6 bases, the J end by 4 bases, with 10 bases between. CDR3 length equals 13 residues. DNA for the CDR3: TGCAGTGCGAACTCGTACGGGGCCAACGTCCTGACTTTC. Encoded protein: CSANSYGANVLTF.

The chain couples TRBV7-2 to TRBJ2-2; 8 bases map to TRBD2. V was pared by 5 bases and J by 2 bases, with 25 bases of the junction left unmatched. Germline V CDR1 and CDR2: SGHTA, FQGNSA. The CDR3 covers 22 residues. In nucleotides, the CDR3 is TGTGCCAGCAGCCCCTGGGGGCCAGGGGAGCGGGAGAGGGCCGTTAACACCGGGGAGCTGTTTTTT. This gives the protein CASSPWGPGERERAVNTGELFF.

The chain links TRBV6-1 to TRBJ2-1; 8 nucleotides agree with TRBD2. CDR1 and CDR2 from the germline V gene are MNHNS and SASEGT. CDR3 size: 13 residues. The V and J ends lost 2 bases and 10 bases, in that order; junction bases with no gene match: 4. The CDR3 DNA reads as TGTGCCAGCAGTGAAATAGCTAGCGGGGAGCAGTTCTTC. Amino acids: CASSEIASGEQFF.

This clonotype was recorded at least ten times. This chain joins TRBV11-3 and TRBJ2-2; 9 bases align to TRBD2. With V trimmed by 5 bases and J by 4 bases, 11 bases remained unmatched. The CDR3 totals 17 residues. Germline loops: CDR1 SGHNT, CDR2 YENEEA. The DNA of the CDR3 is TGTGCCAGCAGCCCTGCCAGCGGGAGGCCGGGCACCGGGGAGCTGTTTTTT. It is translated as CASSPASGRPGTGELFF.

This clonotype was detected ten times or more. V is TRBV4-1 and J is TRBJ1-5; D remains unclear. In germline, CDR1 is MGHRA, CDR2 YSYEKL. This CDR3 has 13 amino acids. V shed 0 bases and J shed 5 bases, with 5 bases lying between them. The CDR3, as DNA: TGCGCCAGCAGCCAAGAATCAGATCAGCCCCAGCATTTT. It codes for CASSQESDQPQHF.

In its sample, this clonotype was seen a few times. This chain joins TRBV19 and TRBJ2-1; 9 positions match TRBD2. The CDR3 sequence is 14 residues long. CDR1 and CDR2 from the germline V gene are LNHDA and SQIVND (reference sequence). The trim removed 2 bases at V and 5 bases at J, leaving 1 base unmatched. CDR3 DNA sequence: TGTGCCAGTAGTATACTAGCGGGGAACAATGAGCAGTTCTTC. Translating it yields CASSILAGNNEQFF.

This clonotype was seen at least ten times. V and J are TRBV4-1 and TRBJ2-5; no firm D call. This CDR3 has 14 residues. V was cut by 4 bases and J by 0 bases, with 9 bases left in between. Germline-derived CDR1 and CDR2 are MGHRA and YSYEKL. This CDR3 reads CASSRQRNQETQYF. CDR3 DNA: TGCGCCAGCAGCCGCCAGAGAAACCAAGAGACCCAGTACTTC.

This clonotype occurred many times. The rearrangement links TRBV12-3 or TRBV12-4 to TRBJ1-1; D is ambiguous. V was clipped by 1 base and J by 6 bases, with 15 bases between them. This CDR3 region has 15 residues. The CDR3 DNA follows: TGTGCCAGCAGTTTAGTGGGGAATTTCGGGTCTGAAGCTTTCTTT. Translation gives CASSLVGNFGSEAFF.

The chain combines TRBV29-1 with TRBJ1-2, with D possibly matching TRBD1 (5 bases). Germline CDR1 SQVTM, CDR2 ANQGSEA. Trimming pared 8 bases from V and 5 bases from J, leaving 15 bases between. The CDR3 sequence is 12 residues long. The CDR3, as DNA: TGCAGCCCTGCGGGGGAAACTTATGGCTACACCTTC. Its translation: CSPAGETYGYTF.

DNA for the CDR3: TGTGCCAGCAGTTACCGAGCGGGAGGGAAGGCAGATACGCAGTATTTT. Translated: CASSYRAGGKADTQYF. The rearrangement links TRBV6-5 to TRBJ2-3; 10 bases align to TRBD2. Trimming took 2 bases from V and 4 from J; bases not matched to a gene: 6. The CDR3 loop spans 16 amino acids. CDR1 MNHEY and CDR2 SVGAGI come from the germline V gene.

The V gene is TRBV12-3 or TRBV12-4, the J gene TRBJ2-7, with TRBD2 identical over 7 bases. V dropped 6 bases and J dropped 6; count of bases not matched to a gene: 8. The CDR3 loop spans 13 amino acids. The CDR3 DNA is TGTGCCAGCAGCCTCGGGGACTATCCCGAGCAGTACTTC. Its translation is CASSLGDYPEQYF.

With regard to this clonotype: An end of the junction differs from the germline gene, which may be a read error. The V call is TRBV4-2, the J call TRBJ2-5, with unresolved D. Germline V gene data show CDR1 as LGHNA and CDR2 as YNFKEQ. The CDR3 is made up of 13 amino acids. The CDR3 loop reads CASSPRPSETQCF. In DNA, the CDR3 is TGTGCCAGCAGCCCCCGACCCTCAGAGACCCAGTGCTTC.

This clonotype has just a few counts. This chain uses TRBV6-1 with TRBJ2-5; tentative D call: TRBD2 (5 bases). Germline V gives CDR1 MNHNS, CDR2 SASEGT. Trimming took 6 bases from V and 4 from J, leaving 9 bases between them. The CDR3 is 12 residues long. The CDR3 nucleotides read TGTGCCAGCAGGGACTTAGGAGAGACCCAGTACTTC. Translated: CASRDLGETQYF.

V is TRBV4-3 and J is TRBJ1-1; D may be TRBD1 (5 bases). The CDR3 is 15 residues long. V lost 4 bases and J 3 bases, leaving 15 bases between the germline ends. Germline-derived CDR1 and CDR2 are LGHNA and YSLEER. The CDR3 spells CASSPIWGGDTEAFF. CDR3 bases: TGCGCCAGCAGCCCGATCTGGGGAGGGGACACTGAAGCTTTCTTT.

This clonotype was picked up many times. The V call is TRBV10-3, the J call TRBJ2-6, with D unresolved. Trimming left V 4 bases short and J 0 bases short, with 19 bases between. Per germline, CDR1 ENHRY and CDR2 SYGVKD. The CDR3 has 19 residues. The CDR3 loop reads CAISGFGRSKTSGANVLTF. CDR3 in DNA: TGTGCCATCAGTGGGTTCGGGCGTAGCAAGACCTCTGGGGCCAACGTCCTGACTTTC.

This clonotype was recorded a few times. CDR3 loop: CASSLMDGDKQYF. The DNA for the CDR3 is TGTGCCAGCAGCTTAATGGATGGGGACAAGCAGTACTTC. The chain joins TRBV7-3 to TRBJ2-7, with D maybe TRBD1 (6 bases). Germline values: CDR1 SGHTA, CDR2 FQGTGA. The V and J ends lost 1 base and 8 bases respectively, with 12 bases between them. This CDR3 has 13 amino acids.

This clonotype has a count of ten or more. The chain couples TRBV10-3 to TRBJ1-2; a possible D gene is TRBD1 (6 bases). The ends were cut back, 0 bases at V and 8 bases at J, with 13 bases in the middle. The CDR3 runs 14 residues. From germline, CDR1 is ENHRY and CDR2 SYGVKD. CDR3 sequence (DNA): TGTGCCATCAGTGAGTCGGTGGGGGCCGGAGGCTACACCTTC. It translates to CAISESVGAGGYTF.

The genes are TRBV11-2 and TRBJ2-5; 9 positions match TRBD1. Germline assignment: CDR1 SGHAT and CDR2 FQNNGV. The V segment lost 5 bases and the J segment 4 bases; nucleotides outside the gene matches: 5. The CDR3 extends over 14 amino acids. DNA of the CDR3: TGTGCCAGCAGCCAGATGACAGGGGGAGAGACCCAGTACTTC. Translated: CASSQMTGGETQYF. Looking up the rest from reference TRBV11-2 and TRBJ2-5 gives the full variable domain: EAGVAQSPRYKIIEKRQSVAFWCNPISGHATLYWYQQILGQGPKLLIQFQNNGVVDDSQLPKDRFSAERLKGVDSTLKIQPAKLEDSAVYLCASSQMTGGETQYFGPGTRLLVL.

The gene calls are TRBV18 and TRBJ1-2; TRBD1 matches at 9 bases. The CDR3 is made up of 14 amino acids. In germline, CDR1 is KGHSH, CDR2 LQKENI. V shed 3 bases and J 6 bases; nucleotides not matched to a gene: 5. CDR3 sequence (DNA): TGTGCCAGCTCACCCGGACAGGGGAGGAATGGCTACACCTTC. Its protein product is CASSPGQGRNGYTF.